The T cell receptor (beta chain) under discussion was sequenced for a study of T cell repertoires in cytomegalovirus infection. This clonotype was observed a few times. One entry per CDR3 protein, called by TCRdb with MiXCR from the reads. The sample carries approximately 200,000 distinct CDR3 sequences, roughly 27% recorded once. Germline V gene data show CDR1 as SQVTM and CDR2 as ANQGSEA. The germline V and J ends were trimmed by 5 bases and 0 bases, with 8 bases remaining between them. The CDR3 is 14 residues long. The receptor comes from a human donor in good health (CMV status not recorded). Some clones in this sample may be carry-over from other donors' samples. The chain joins TRBV29-1 to TRBJ2-6, with D perhaps matching TRBD1 (6 bases). Sequencing was done on a sample of PBMCs. CDR3 sequence: CSVRGSSGANVLTF. As DNA, the CDR3 is TGCAGCGTTAGGGGGAGCTCTGGGGCCAACGTCCTGACTTTC. The full variable domain, completed using reference TRBV29-1 and TRBJ2-6, is SAVISQKPSRDICQRGTSLTIQCQVDSQVTMMFWYRQQPGQSLTLIATANQGSEATYESGFVIDKFPISRPNLTFSTLTVSNMSPEDSSIYLCSVRGSSGANVLTFGAGSRLTVL.